These 17 T cell receptor beta chains were all obtained from the same sample, sequenced in a study of T cell responses to AZD1222 COVID-19 vaccine. TCRdb's table, derived via immunoSEQ multiplex PCR, lists solely in-frame clones and lacks some. This table has some 97,000 clones, about 88% appearing once. The sequencing used peripheral blood, collected on day 0 of AZD1222 vaccination. The source is an adult in good health.

J is TRBJ2-2 and V is TRBV7-2; D is perhaps TRBD2 (6 bases). This CDR3 is built from 14 residues. Germline CDR1 and CDR2: SGHTA and FQGNSA. V was trimmed by 6 bases and J by 4 bases, leaving 12 bases between them. CDR3: CASRTPGLTGELFF. CDR3 DNA: TGTGCCAGCAGAACACCGGGACTCACCGGGGAGCTGTTTTTT.

This clone was counted a few times. V gene TRBV6-1 combines with J gene TRBJ1-5; D gene ambiguous. This CDR3 has 15 residues. V shed 2 bases and J shed 0 bases, with 8 bases lying between them. Germline V CDR1 and CDR2: MNHNS, SASEGT. CDR3 protein: CASSETYYSNQPQHF. The CDR3 DNA follows: TGTGCCAGCAGTGAAACCTATTATAGCAATCAGCCCCAGCATTTT.

The J gene is TRBJ2-3, the V gene TRBV6-5, with D possibly being TRBD1 or TRBD2 (5 bases each). The CDR3 loop spans 13 amino acids. V was shortened by 6 bases and J by 5 bases, with 12 bases between the two germline ends. Looked up from germline, CDR1 is MNHEY and CDR2 is SVGAGI. CDR3 coding DNA: TGTGCCAGCAGGGGGCCGAGGGAAGATACGCAGTATTTT. Its protein product is CASRGPREDTQYF.

The V and J genes are TRBV28 and TRBJ1-1, with D uncertain. This CDR3 has 17 residues. CDR1 and CDR2 (germline): MDHEN, SYDVKM. V dropped 1 base and J dropped 0 bases, with 15 bases sitting between them. The CDR3 region is CASSLLGRPFLNTEAFF. CDR3 bases: TGTGCCAGCAGTTTATTGGGCAGGCCTTTCTTGAACACTGAAGCTTTCTTT.

The chain employs TRBV5-1 and TRBJ2-7; 8 bases line up with TRBD2. Germline values: CDR1 SGHRS, CDR2 YFSETQ. V gave up 4 bases and J gave up 6 bases; unmatched junction bases: 21. The CDR3 has 18 amino acids. The CDR3 spells CASSITQFQGTRSSEQYF. The CDR3 bases are TGCGCCAGCAGCATCACCCAGTTTCAGGGGACTAGGTCGAGCGAGCAGTACTTC.

The gene calls are TRBV11-2 and TRBJ1-3, with 8 bases aligning to TRBD1. V was clipped by 5 bases and J by 2 bases; unmatched bases: 5. The germline V gene has CDR1 SGHAT and CDR2 FQNNGV. The CDR3 has 15 amino acids. DNA of the CDR3: TGTGCCAGCAGCGGACAGGGACTGGCTGGAAACACCATATATTTT. Amino acids: CASSGQGLAGNTIYF.

J is TRBJ1-4 and V is TRBV4-3, with unresolved D. Trimming stripped 4 bases from V and 2 bases from J, with 11 bases between. CDR3 length: 15 residues. Germline CDR1 is LGHNA and CDR2 is YSLEER. CDR3 sequence (DNA): TGCGCCAGCAGCCGCACTGGCGATACTAATGAAAAACTGTTTTTT. It is translated as CASSRTGDTNEKLFF.

V usage is TRBV7-3 and J usage is TRBJ1-1, with TRBD1 matching 7 bases. The CDR3 runs to 18 residues. V lost 5 bases to trimming and J lost 0 bases; unmatched junction nucleotides: 15. Per germline, CDR1 SGHTA and CDR2 FQGTGA. The CDR3 DNA reads as TGTGCCAGCAGCCCAGCAGGGACAGCTTATACCATGAACACTGAAGCTTTCTTT. As protein: CASSPAGTAYTMNTEAFF.

The chain links TRBV29-1 to TRBJ2-7; D gene uncertain. CDR3 length: 11 residues. Germline V gene data show CDR1 as SQVTM and CDR2 as ANQGSEA. V was trimmed by 4 bases and J by 2 bases, leaving 6 bases between them. The CDR3 nucleotides are TGCAGCGTTGGACTGGCCTACGAGCAGTACTTC. This sequence encodes CSVGLAYEQYF.

This clone has a single count. The chain employs TRBV9 and TRBJ2-3; perhaps D is TRBD1 or TRBD2 (6 bases each). Germline V gives CDR1 SGDLS, CDR2 YYNGEE. V lost 0 bases, J lost 5 bases, and 10 bases lay in between. CDR3 length equals 14 residues. DNA of the CDR3: TGTGCCAGCAGCGTAGATGGAGGGGGAGATACGCAGTATTTT. It codes for CASSVDGGGDTQYF.

The genes are TRBV10-2 and TRBJ2-3; perhaps D is TRBD1 or TRBD2 (6 bases each). Germline-derived CDR1 and CDR2 are WSHSY and SAAADI. The CDR3 runs 13 residues. V gave up 8 bases and J gave up 5 bases, with 14 bases separating them. The CDR3 DNA is TGCGCCAGCGGGGGGCTTCTGGAAGATACGCAGTATTTT. It codes for CASGGLLEDTQYF.

V usage is TRBV9 and J usage is TRBJ2-1, with 8 nucleotides matching TRBD2. Germline V gene sequence: CDR1 SGDLS, CDR2 YYNGEE. The CDR3 length is 18 residues. Trimming at V came to 3 bases and at J to 0 bases, leaving 11 bases not matched to a gene. Here the CDR3 DNA reads TGTGCCAGCAGCGAAGACCAGGGACTAGGAGGCTCCTACAATGAGCAGTTCTTC. It translates to CASSEDQGLGGSYNEQFF.

To note about this clone: Germline is not matched at one junction end, which may reflect a read error. The J gene is TRBJ2-7, the V gene TRBV11-2; D gene uncertain. The CDR3 sequence is 12 residues long. The germline V gene has CDR1 SGHAT and CDR2 FQNNGV. CDR3 in amino acids: CASSVDWDEQYF. Here the CDR3 DNA reads TGTGCCAGCAGCGTAGACTGGGACGAGCAGTACTTC.

This chain joins TRBV18 and TRBJ1-2, with TRBD1 matching over 7 bases. Germline CDR1 and CDR2: KGHSH and LQKENI. The CDR3 has 13 residues. Germline trimming cut 6 bases from V and 4 bases from J; bases unmatched to any gene: 5. CDR3 amino acids: CASSEGAGYGYTF. The CDR3 DNA is TGTGCCAGCTCGGAGGGGGCCGGCTATGGCTACACCTTC.

J is TRBJ1-2 and V is TRBV28, with 7 positions matching TRBD1. This CDR3 has 14 residues. CDR1 and CDR2 from the germline V gene are MDHEN and SYDVKM. Trimming removed 6 bases from V and 5 bases from J; junction bases left unmatched: 9. CDR3 protein: CASSLGTVGYGYTF. The DNA for the CDR3 is TGTGCCAGCAGCCTAGGGACAGTCGGGTATGGCTACACCTTC.

This chain uses TRBV12-3 or TRBV12-4 with TRBJ1-1, with a weak D call TRBD1 (6 bases). The CDR3 has 11 amino acids. V lost 4 bases and J lost 13, with 13 bases in between. For the CDR3, the DNA is TGTGCCAGCAGTTCCGGGGGCTGGGTTTTCTTT. As protein: CASSSGGWVFF.

This chain connects TRBV11-2 to TRBJ2-7, with D perhaps matching TRBD2 (5 bases). Between the trimmed V and J ends, which lost 1 base and 6 bases, there was a span of 25 bases. This CDR3 spans 18 amino acids. CDR1 is SGHAT and CDR2 is FQNNGV in the germline V gene. The CDR3 region is CASSLAHVRTGPISEQYF. Written as DNA, the CDR3 is TGTGCCAGCAGCTTAGCCCACGTCCGGACTGGACCTATCTCCGAGCAGTACTTC.